The 2 T cell receptor beta chains presented below share a single source sample, sequenced in a study of T cells after yellow fever vaccination. TCRdb ran MiXCR on the 5' RACE reads and lists one entry per CDR3 protein. The sample lists 85,000 to 100,000 distinct CDR3 sequences; around 5.8% were seen once. The sample consisted of CD8+ T cells sorted from PBMCs, taken 10 days after the yellow fever booster vaccination. The receptors derive from a man between 18 and 29 years old who received the YFV17D yellow fever vaccine.

In its sample, this clonotype was seen a few times. The V gene is TRBV4-1, the J gene TRBJ1-6, with a weak D call TRBD1 (5 bases). V lost 5 bases, J lost 8 bases, and 10 bases lay in between. This CDR3 is built from 13 residues. Germline loops: CDR1 MGHRA, CDR2 YSYEKL. CDR3 sequence (DNA): TGCGCCAGCAGCATCGGGGGAGATTCACCCCTCCACTTT. It is translated as CASSIGGDSPLHF.

This sequence joins TRBV5-6 and TRBJ1-2, with D perhaps TRBD1 (5 bases). V gave up 10 bases and J gave up 1 base, with 14 bases separating them. There are 13 residues in the CDR3. Germline CDR1 reads SGHDT; CDR2 reads YYEEEE. The CDR3: CASSGFSNYGYTF. The DNA for the CDR3 is TGTGCCTCCTCAGGGTTCAGTAACTATGGCTACACCTTC.